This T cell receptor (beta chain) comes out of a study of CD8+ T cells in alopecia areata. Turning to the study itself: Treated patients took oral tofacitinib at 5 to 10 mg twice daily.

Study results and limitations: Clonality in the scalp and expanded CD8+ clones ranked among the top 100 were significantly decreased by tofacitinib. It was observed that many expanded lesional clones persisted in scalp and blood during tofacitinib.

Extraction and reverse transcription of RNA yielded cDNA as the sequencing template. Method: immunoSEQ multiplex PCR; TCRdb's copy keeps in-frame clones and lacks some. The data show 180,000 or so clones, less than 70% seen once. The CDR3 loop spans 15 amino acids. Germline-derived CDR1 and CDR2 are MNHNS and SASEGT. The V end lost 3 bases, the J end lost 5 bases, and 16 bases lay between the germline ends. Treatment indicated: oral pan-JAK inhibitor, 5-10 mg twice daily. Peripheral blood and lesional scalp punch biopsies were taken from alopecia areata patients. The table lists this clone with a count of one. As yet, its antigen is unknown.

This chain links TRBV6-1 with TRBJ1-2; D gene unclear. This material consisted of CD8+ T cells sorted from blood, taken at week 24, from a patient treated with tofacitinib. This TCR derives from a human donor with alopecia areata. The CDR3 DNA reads TGTGCCAGCAGTGACCGGGAAGGGCCTCAATATGGCTACACCTTC. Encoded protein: CASSDREGPQYGYTF.